This TCR beta chain was captured by sequencing in a study of beta chain features in type 1 diabetes. Study-wide points: Within each of all four CD4+ subsets, Type 1 diabetes patients had TCRB CDR3s that were moderately but significantly shorter.

This clone was seen a few times. Its target is not known. The investigators reverse transcribed all of the isolated RNA, so they sequenced expressed TCRB transcripts. Profiled with immunoSEQ multiplex PCR; TCRdb holds only in-frame clones, not every one. The data show some 270,000 clones, with about 8% seen just once and approximately 0.93% held by the top ten. Per the germline V gene, CDR1 is SGDLS and CDR2 is YYNGEE. The germline V and J ends were trimmed by 4 bases and 6 bases, with 22 bases remaining between them. This CDR3 has 17 residues. V and J are TRBV9 and TRBJ2-2, with D possibly being TRBD1 or TRBD2 (5 bases each). Sequencing was done on a sample of central memory CD4+ T cells from blood. The source is a woman between 18 and 29 years old in good health. The CDR3 sequence: CASSTPKGLVGPGELFF. The DNA for the CDR3 is TGTGCCAGCAGCACCCCGAAAGGGCTAGTGGGACCCGGGGAGCTGTTTTTT.